This is a list of T cell receptor beta chains from one sample in a study of blood T cells in healthy people across ages. One entry per CDR3 protein results from TCRdb running MiXCR on the 5' RACE reads. Seen here are around 500,000 distinct CDR3 sequences, about 45% observed once, and the top ten hold 20% to 25%. Sample: blood. Receptors originate from a man older than 75 in good health. The CDR3 runs from the conserved cysteine through the conserved F or W. D genes are given only for firm matches. Some rows have no size entry. The others give once, few or many, or a class for an expanded clone.

size: NA
V: TRBV7-2
length: 13
D: NA
J: TRBJ2-7
CDR3: CASSDNSGYEQYF
DNA: TGTGCCAGCAGTGATAATAGCGGCTACGAGCAGTACTTC

size: once
V: TRBV5-1
length: 16
D: TRBD1
J: TRBJ2-7
CDR3: CASSSDRRISSYEQYF
DNA: TGCGCCAGCAGCTCGGACAGGCGAATTAGCTCCTACGAGCAGTACTTC

size: NA
V: TRBV19
length: 15
D: NA
J: TRBJ2-7
CDR3: CASSSVEGRSYEQYF
DNA: TGTGCCAGTAGTTCAGTGGAGGGCCGCTCCTACGAGCAGTACTTC

size: NA
V: TRBV29-1
length: 12
D: NA
J: TRBJ1-1
CDR3: CSVEERDTEAFF
DNA: TGCAGCGTTGAAGAAAGGGACACTGAAGCTTTCTTT

size: NA
V: TRBV29-1
length: 14
D: TRBD2
J: TRBJ2-5
CDR3: CSVGASGVQETQYF
DNA: TGCAGCGTTGGGGCTAGCGGAGTCCAAGAGACCCAGTACTTC

size: NA
V: TRBV5-1
length: 15
D: NA
J: TRBJ2-6
CDR3: CASRIRETGANVLTF
DNA: TGCGCCAGCAGAATCAGGGAGACTGGGGCCAACGTCCTGACTTTC

size: few
V: TRBV27
length: 13
D: NA
J: TRBJ2-1
CDR3: CASRATGFNEQFF
DNA: TGTGCCAGCAGGGCGACAGGTTTCAATGAGCAGTTCTTC

size: NA
V: TRBV6-2/TRBV6-3
length: 13
D: TRBD2
J: TRBJ2-1
CDR3: CAGSRSGSHEQFF
DNA: TGTGCCGGCAGCAGGAGCGGGAGTCATGAGCAGTTCTTC

size: NA
V: TRBV6-6
length: 17
D: TRBD1
J: TRBJ2-7
CDR3: CASSQPTGGTLSYEQYF
DNA: TGTGCCAGCAGTCAACCCACAGGGGGCACCCTCTCCTACGAGCAGTACTTC

size: NA
V: TRBV6-5
length: 15
D: NA
J: TRBJ1-1
CDR3: CASSYMQVTGTEAFF
DNA: TGTGCCAGCAGTTACATGCAGGTAACGGGCACTGAAGCTTTCTTT

size: NA
V: TRBV20-1
length: 13
D: NA
J: TRBJ2-5
CDR3: CSARIGGGETQYF
DNA: TGCAGTGCTAGGATAGGCGGAGGGGAGACCCAGTACTTC